This TCR beta chain appears in the sequencing data of a study of monozygotic twins with inflammatory bowel disease. Study-wide results and limits: Lower TCRbeta diversity (inverse Simpson) was seen in IBD patients than in healthy co-twins.

The cDNA of both the TCRalpha and TCRbeta chains was subjected to two nested PCRs of around 15 and 10 cycles. TCRdb reprocessed the 5' RACE reads and reports one entry per CDR3 protein, with no DNA. In total, the table holds over 100,000 distinct CDR3 sequences. Comments on this clonotype: Its matching antigen is unknown.

CDR1 and CDR2 from the germline V gene are SGHTA and FQGNSA. The CDR3 is 17 amino acids. Sequencing input: blood. This sequence joins TRBV7-2 and TRBJ2-1; TCRdb's assignment of TRBD1 cannot be checked, as there is no DNA. The sequence came from a human donor with ulcerative colitis or Crohn's disease, or a healthy co-twin of an affected twin (not recorded which). CDR3 residues: CASSLQTGGYTYNEQFF.